This TCR beta chain is from a study of CD4 T cells in relation to SARS-CoV-2 and coronaviruses. Unexposed donor CD4+ T cells date from 2011-2018, before the COVID-19 pandemic. After about ten days of culture, CD4+ T cells were isolated. As cell numbers allowed, unexposed-donor CD4+ T cells faced SARS-CoV-2 S/N and four cold-coronavirus spikes. For this clone: Its antigen is currently unknown.

TCRdb's table, derived via immunoSEQ multiplex PCR, lists solely in-frame clones and lacks some. The table lists around 24,000 clones, around 74% of them singletons. The receptor comes from a human donor in good health. Sequencing was carried out using CD4+ T cells from PBMCs, cultured in vitro.

As DNA, the CDR3 is TGTGCCAGCAGCTTGCCGGGAGCGGCCACCGGGGAGCTGTTTTTT. Residues: CASSLPGAATGELFF. This rearrangement joins TRBV5-6 to TRBJ2-2; D is perhaps TRBD2 (6 bases). The CDR3 is 15 residues long. The germline V and J ends were trimmed by 1 base and 4 bases, with 11 bases remaining between them. Germline values: CDR1 SGHDT, CDR2 YYEEEE.